These 9 T cell receptor beta chains were sequenced from one sample in a study of identical twins. From the 5' RACE reads, TCRdb called clonotypes with MiXCR, one entry per CDR3 protein. Of some 590,000 distinct CDR3 sequences detected, roughly 9.9% appear once; the ten largest clones hold 2.5% to 3.5%. The data also belong to a second study, concerning yellow fever vaccine responses in identical twins.

The sample taken for sequencing was PBMCs. These receptors were taken from a woman under 30 in good health.

V and J are TRBV27 and TRBJ2-3; 7 bases map to TRBD1. In germline, CDR1 is MNHEY, CDR2 SMNVEV (reference sequence). The CDR3 runs 14 residues. The V segment lost 1 base and the J segment 6 bases; nucleotides outside the gene matches: 4. The CDR3 is CASSLLGGRDTQYF. The CDR3 DNA follows: TGTGCCAGCAGTTTATTAGGGGGCCGGGATACGCAGTATTTT.

This clonotype came up many times. The genes are TRBV7-9 and TRBJ2-7, with TRBD1 identical over 7 bases. CDR3 length: 15 residues. V was clipped by 5 bases and J by 0 bases; unmatched bases: 7. Germline V lookup: CDR1 SEHNR, CDR2 FQNEAQ (reference sequence). CDR3 DNA: TGTGCCAGCAGCGAACCCGCAGGGGGCTCCTACGAGCAGTACTTC. Translated: CASSEPAGGSYEQYF.

V is TRBV7-9 and J is TRBJ2-3, with 7 bases that match TRBD2. CDR3 length: 16 amino acids. Germline V CDR1 and CDR2: SEHNR, FQNEAQ (reference sequence). Losses at the gene ends were 5 bases for V and 0 bases for J; bases not matched to a gene: 8. The CDR3 sequence: CASSPPGGSSTDTQYF. CDR3 nucleotide sequence: TGTGCCAGCAGCCCCCCCGGGGGGTCTAGCACAGATACGCAGTATTTT.

The sample holds many counts of this clonotype. The gene calls are TRBV12-3 or TRBV12-4 and TRBJ1-2, with D perhaps matching TRBD1 (6 bases). V lost 4 bases, J lost 6 bases, and 15 bases lay in between. This CDR3 is built from 14 residues. This CDR3 is CASSSITGFDGYTF. CDR3 DNA sequence: TGTGCCAGCAGTTCCATTACAGGGTTCGATGGCTACACCTTC.

In this sample, this clonotype turned up many times. The chain is built from TRBV3-1 and TRBJ2-7; no reliable D call. The length of the CDR3 is 12 residues. Deletions cut 1 base from V and 4 bases from J, with 5 bases between. From germline, CDR1 is LGHDT and CDR2 YNNKEL (reference sequence). CDR3 protein: CASSQALYEQYF. CDR3 sequence (DNA): TGTGCCAGCAGCCAAGCCCTTTACGAGCAGTACTTC.

Ten or more counts support this clonotype. This rearrangement joins TRBV5-6 to TRBJ2-3; 9 nucleotides align to TRBD1. Germline-derived CDR1 and CDR2 are SGHDT and YYEEEE. Losses at the gene ends were 4 bases for V and 2 bases for J; bases not matched to a gene: 8. The CDR3 sequence is 16 residues long. CDR3 in amino acids: CASSALGTGPTDTQYF. In DNA, the CDR3 is TGTGCCAGCAGCGCGTTGGGGACAGGGCCCACAGATACGCAGTATTTT.

This clonotype was detected a few times. The chain has TRBV25-1 and TRBJ2-1; 7 nucleotides align to TRBD1. V lost 5 bases, J lost 0 bases, and 10 bases stayed unmatched. Germline CDR1 reads MGHDK; CDR2 reads SYGVNS. There are 17 residues in the CDR3. In DNA form, the CDR3 reads TGTGCCAGCAGTTCCTCCACAGGGGCGAGCTCCTACAATGAGCAGTTCTTC. Translating it yields CASSSSTGASSYNEQFF.

This clonotype has only a few counts. V gene TRBV3-1 combines with J gene TRBJ2-7, with D possibly TRBD2 on 6 matching bases. The germline CDR1 and CDR2 sequences are LGHDT and YNNKEL (reference sequence). The CDR3 length is 13 residues. The V and J ends lost 8 bases and 7 bases respectively, with 18 bases between them. CDR3 in amino acids: CASGLGLLGEQYF. The CDR3 DNA is TGTGCCAGCGGACTGGGACTGTTGGGAGAGCAGTACTTC.

This clonotype was observed a handful of times. This chain links TRBV7-2 with TRBJ2-5; D might be TRBD1 or TRBD2, each matching 6 bases. CDR1 is SGHTA, CDR2 FQGNSA, per germline. The CDR3 is 17 amino acids. V was pared by 4 bases and J by 4 bases, with 22 bases between. CDR3 region: CASSSRVWGAARETQYF. CDR3 nucleotides: TGTGCCAGCAGCTCCCGGGTCTGGGGGGCCGCTAGAGAGACCCAGTACTTC.